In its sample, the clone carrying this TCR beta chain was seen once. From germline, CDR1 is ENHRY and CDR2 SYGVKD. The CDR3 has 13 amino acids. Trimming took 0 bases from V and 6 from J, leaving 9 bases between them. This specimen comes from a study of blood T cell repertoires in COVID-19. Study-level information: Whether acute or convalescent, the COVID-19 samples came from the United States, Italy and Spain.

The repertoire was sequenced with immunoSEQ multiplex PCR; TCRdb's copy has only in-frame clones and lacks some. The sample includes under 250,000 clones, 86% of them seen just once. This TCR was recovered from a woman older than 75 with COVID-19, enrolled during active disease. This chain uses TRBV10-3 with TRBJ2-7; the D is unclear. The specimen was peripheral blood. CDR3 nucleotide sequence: TGTGCCATCAGTGAGTCGGCCCTTTCCGAGCAGTACTTC. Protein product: CAISESALSEQYF.